What follows is one T cell receptor (beta chain) and its context. The CDR3 has 14 amino acids. The V segment lost 6 bases and the J segment 7 bases; nucleotides outside the gene matches: 11. CDR1 is MDHEN, CDR2 SYDVKM, per germline. This record comes from a study of blood T cell repertoires in COVID-19. Assay used: immunoSEQ multiplex PCR; TCRdb lists only in-frame clones, some missing. Of about 210,000 clones listed, roughly nine tenths are singletons. The receptor was derived from a man aged 30 to 45 with acute or convalescent COVID-19. The chain has TRBV28 and TRBJ2-7, with 8 bases fitting TRBD2. Sequencing used peripheral blood. The CDR3 sequence is CASRTSGDQGEQYF. CDR3 nucleotides: TGTGCCAGCAGAACTAGCGGAGATCAGGGGGAGCAGTACTTC.